This TCR beta chain is from a study of early T cells in non-severe SARS-CoV-2 infection. From germline, CDR1 is SGHRS and CDR2 YFSETQ. V shed 4 bases, J shed 10 bases, and the junction held 7 bases outside the gene matches. The CDR3 covers 15 residues. Unique molecular identifiers (one per individual cDNA molecule) were attached. TCRdb re-called the 5' RACE reads with MiXCR, one entry per CDR3 protein. The profile shows about 77,000 distinct CDR3 sequences, more than 7.5% of them singletons. This clonotype was observed a few times. The chain has TRBV5-1 and TRBJ2-1, with 14 bases that match TRBD2. The receptor was derived from an adult who was a healthcare worker with PCR-confirmed SARS-CoV-2 infection or an uninfected control (not recorded which). The sample was whole blood. CDR3 in amino acids: CASSPGTSGSVEQFF. The CDR3 bases are TGCGCCAGCAGCCCGGGGACTAGCGGGAGTGTGGAGCAGTTCTTC.